The 20 T cell receptor beta chains reported below all come from one sample, sequenced in a study of blood T cell repertoires in COVID-19. Clones were sequenced by immunoSEQ multiplex PCR, and TCRdb holds only the in-frame ones, with some missing. The sample records under 200,000 clones, 70% to 85% being singletons. What was sequenced was peripheral blood. These receptor sequences come from a woman aged 25 to 39 with acute or convalescent COVID-19.

The chain carries TRBV5-4 and TRBJ1-3; unclear D gene. The CDR3 consists of 17 residues. Trimming took off 0 bases at V and 0 bases at J, with 13 bases between the two ends. CDR1 and CDR2 from the germline V gene are SGHNT and YYREEE (reference sequence). DNA of the CDR3: TGTGCCAGCAGCTTGGAAGGAGGGTGGAGCTCTGGAAACACCATATATTTT. This encodes CASSLEGGWSSGNTIYF.

The chain recombines TRBV5-4 with TRBJ1-1; 10 positions match TRBD1. V trimming: 3 bases; J trimming: 7 bases; junction bases outside the gene matches: 3. This CDR3 comprises 13 residues. Germline loops: CDR1 SGHNT, CDR2 YYREEE (reference sequence). CDR3 loop: CASSSGDRGEAFF. CDR3 sequence (DNA): TGTGCCAGCAGCTCTGGGGACAGGGGTGAAGCTTTCTTT.

Written as DNA, the CDR3 is TGCGCCAGCAGCTGGGGGAGGCAGGACCAAGAGACCCAGTACTTC. Translated, it gives CASSWGRQDQETQYF. The chain employs TRBV5-1 and TRBJ2-5; tentatively, D is TRBD2 (6 bases). Trimming shortened V by 3 bases and J by 0 bases, and 12 bases separated the two germline ends. Germline CDR1 is SGHRS and CDR2 is YFSETQ. The CDR3 is 15 amino acids. Using reference TRBV5-1 and TRBJ2-5 for the parts outside the CDR3, the full variable domain is KAGVTQTPRYLIKTRGQQVTLSCSPISGHRSVSWYQQTPGQGLQFLFEYFSETQRNKGNFPGRFSGRQFSNSRSEMNVSTLELGDSALYLCASSWGRQDQETQYFGPGTRLLVL.

The chain has TRBV6-6 and TRBJ2-1, with TRBD2 as a possible D gene (5 bases). The V gene lost 5 bases and the J gene lost 14 bases, with 13 bases spanning the gap. The CDR3 is 11 amino acids. Germline V gives CDR1 MNHNY, CDR2 SVGAGI (reference sequence). CDR3 region: CASSPGRPKFF. CDR3 in DNA: TGTGCCAGCAGTCCTGGGAGACCCAAGTTCTTC.

This clone was counted only a few times. V gene TRBV5-1 combines with J gene TRBJ2-7; D possibly corresponds to TRBD1 (6 bases). Trimming left V 4 bases short and J 4 bases short, with 15 bases between. This CDR3 contains 14 residues. Per germline, CDR1 SGHRS and CDR2 YFSETQ. CDR3 sequence (DNA): TGCGCCAGCAGCACAACGACAGGCAAGTACGAGCAGTACTTC. Translation gives CASSTTTGKYEQYF.

V is TRBV24-1 and J is TRBJ2-5, with D possibly being TRBD2 (5 bases). Trimming pared 2 bases from V and 5 bases from J, leaving 17 bases between. The CDR3 is 16 amino acids. In germline, CDR1 is KGHDR, CDR2 SFDVKD. The CDR3 loop reads CATSDWRGSGWETQYF. As DNA, the CDR3 is TGTGCCACCAGTGATTGGAGAGGCTCGGGATGGGAGACCCAGTACTTC.

CDR3 bases: TGTGCCAGCAGTTCCCTCCTGGGACAGGTCTATGGCTACACCTTC. Protein sequence: CASSSLLGQVYGYTF. V gene TRBV28 combines with J gene TRBJ1-2, with TRBD1 matching over 8 bases. Per the germline V gene, CDR1 is MDHEN and CDR2 is SYDVKM. CDR3 length equals 15 residues. V shed 4 bases and J 4 bases; nucleotides not matched to a gene: 8.

V is TRBV5-4 and J is TRBJ1-2, with a possible D match to TRBD1 (6 bases). Trimming shortened V by 2 bases and J by 7 bases, and 15 bases separated the two germline ends. Germline CDR1 SGHNT, CDR2 YYREEE (reference sequence). This CDR3 spans 14 amino acids. CDR3 loop: CASSFRGGVGGYTF. The CDR3 DNA reads TGTGCCAGCAGCTTCCGGGGGGGCGTCGGTGGCTACACCTTC.

The rearrangement joins TRBV4-3 to TRBJ1-2; no clear D. Trimming stripped 3 bases from V and 3 bases from J, with 14 bases between. CDR1 and CDR2 from the germline V gene are LGHNA and YSLEER. The CDR3 loop spans 15 amino acids. CDR3 protein: CASSHYTGWDYGYTF. The CDR3 DNA reads as TGCGCCAGCAGCCACTACACCGGGTGGGACTATGGCTACACCTTC.

This clone was recorded a few times. The chain uses TRBV15 and TRBJ1-1; 7 positions agree with TRBD1. V gave up 3 bases and J gave up 3 bases; unmatched junction bases: 7. This CDR3 comprises 15 residues. Per the germline V gene, CDR1 is LNHNV and CDR2 is YYDKDF (reference sequence). In DNA, the CDR3 is TGTGCCACCAGCAGGGATGGGCAGGGGGACACTGAAGCTTTCTTT. It translates to CATSRDGQGDTEAFF.

This clone was observed a single time. The V gene is TRBV4-3, the J gene TRBJ2-2, with D possibly matching TRBD2 (7 bases). Germline loops: CDR1 LGHNA, CDR2 YSLEER. This CDR3 spans 15 amino acids. V was cut by 2 bases and J by 5 bases, with 12 bases left in between. Written as DNA, the CDR3 is TGCGCCAGCAGCCAATTTAGGGGGGGGACCGGGGAGCTGTTTTTT. Translation gives CASSQFRGGTGELFF.

V and J are TRBV3-1 (or the pseudogene TRBV3-2) and TRBJ2-7; no definite D call. V was shortened by 6 bases and J by 6 bases, with 6 bases between the two germline ends. This CDR3 region has 10 residues. CDR1 is LGHDT and CDR2 is YNNKEL in the germline V gene (reference sequence). The CDR3, as DNA: TGTGCCAGCAGTCCCCTCGAGCAGTACTTC. It codes for CASSPLEQYF.

The rearrangement uses TRBV18 and TRBJ1-2; 7 bases are shared with TRBD1. Trimming removed 2 bases from V and 4 bases from J; junction bases left unmatched: 13. Germline V lookup: CDR1 KGHSH, CDR2 LQKENI. The CDR3 runs to 17 residues. In DNA, the CDR3 is TGTGCCAGCTCACCATCGGTGCCGGGACAGACCCTCTATGGCTACACCTTC. Its protein product is CASSPSVPGQTLYGYTF.

This chain connects TRBV7-9 to TRBJ1-6, with TRBD1 matching over 12 bases. Germline V lookup: CDR1 SEHNR, CDR2 FQNEAQ (reference sequence). The V segment lost 5 bases and the J segment 8 bases; nucleotides outside the gene matches: 4. The CDR3 spans 15 residues. DNA of the CDR3: TGTGCCAGCAGCGCCGGGACAGGGGGCTATTCACCCCTCCACTTT. This encodes CASSAGTGGYSPLHF. The variable domain in full, completed from reference TRBV7-9 and TRBJ1-6, reads DTGVSQNPRHKITKRGQNVTFRCDPISEHNRLYWYRQTLGQGPEFLTYFQNEAQLEKSRLLSDRFSAERPKGSFSTLEIQRTEQGDSAMYLCASSAGTGGYSPLHFGNGTRLTVT.

The genes are TRBV5-8 and TRBJ1-4; 9 bases are a match to TRBD1. Trimming took 4 bases from V and 8 from J; bases not matched to a gene: 6. The germline gives CDR1 SGHTS, CDR2 YDEGEE. CDR3 length equals 14 residues. The CDR3 loop is CASSLGTGSEKLFF. The CDR3 DNA sequence: TGTGCCAGCAGCCTAGGGACAGGGAGCGAAAAACTGTTTTTT.

On this clone: This same CDR3 is encoded by further DNA sequences in the sample. The J gene is TRBJ2-3, the V gene TRBV11-3; D ambiguous. Per the germline V gene, CDR1 is SGHNT and CDR2 is YENEEA. The CDR3 runs to 14 residues. Trimming stripped 1 base from V and 0 bases from J, with 5 bases between. This CDR3 reads CASSLGQSTDTQYF. Written as DNA, the CDR3 is TGTGCCAGCAGCTTAGGGCAGAGCACAGATACGCAGTATTTT.

The rearrangement links TRBV29-1 to TRBJ2-3, with TRBD1 as a possible D gene (6 bases). The germline V gene encodes CDR1 SQVTM and CDR2 ANQGSEA. The germline V and J ends were trimmed by 5 bases and 0 bases, with 12 bases remaining between them. CDR3 length: 14 residues. CDR3 coding DNA: TGCAGCGTTTCCGGACAGTCTAGCACAGATACGCAGTATTTT. Translating gives CSVSGQSSTDTQYF.

The chain carries TRBV27 and TRBJ2-7, with 9 nucleotides matching TRBD1. Germline V gene sequence: CDR1 MNHEY, CDR2 SMNVEV (reference sequence). CDR3 size: 16 residues. J lost 2 bases, V lost 3 bases, and 8 bases had no gene match. CDR3 DNA sequence: TGTGCCAGCAGTTTCAGTGGGGGGGACAGGGCCTACGAGCAGTACTTC. Its translation is CASSFSGGDRAYEQYF.

The J gene is TRBJ1-1, the V gene TRBV30; TRBD1 aligns across 8 bases. Germline CDR1 is GTSNPN and CDR2 is SVGIG (reference sequence). J lost 8 bases, V lost 5 bases, and 4 bases had no gene match. The CDR3 extends over 11 amino acids. CDR3: CAWYRGAEAFF. The CDR3 region has the DNA TGTGCCTGGTACAGGGGGGCAGAAGCTTTCTTT.

This rearrangement joins TRBV2 to TRBJ1-5; 7 positions agree with TRBD1. The length of the CDR3 is 14 residues. Germline V gene data show CDR1 as SNHLY and CDR2 as FYNNEI. J was trimmed by 7 bases and V by 3 bases; bases with no gene match: 6. CDR3 sequence: CASSEGQPTQPQHF. The CDR3 DNA follows: TGTGCCAGCAGTGAGGGACAGCCGACCCAGCCCCAGCATTTT. Full variable domain (missing parts from reference TRBV2 and TRBJ1-5): EPEVTQTPSHQVTQMGQEVILRCVPISNHLYFYWYRQILGQKVEFLVSFYNNEISEKSEIFDDQFSVERPDGSNFTLKIRSTKLEDSAMYFCASSEGQPTQPQHFGDGTRLSIL.